Listed below are T cell receptor beta chains from one sample, sequenced in a study of human T cells and chemical hapten exposure. TCRdb ran MiXCR on the RACE reads and lists one entry per CDR3 protein. The sample yields about 380,000 distinct CDR3 sequences, approximately 5% seen once. The specimen comprised whole blood, sampled in connection with sensitization to the hapten diphenylcyclopropenone (DPC). The source is a woman in her 50s with alopecia areata. Some clones in this sample may be carry-over from other donors' samples. CDR3s include the opening cysteine and the closing phenylalanine or tryptophan. Size is stated for part of the rows, as once, few or many counts, or as a class when the clone is expanded.

clone_size v_call cdr3_aa
. TRBV19 CASTLTQGAGYGYIF
few TRBV29-1 CSVVAREDGYTF
few TRBV5-1 CASSLVPWGRGLSRTEAFF
. TRBV28 CASSPNYVSTDTQYF
few TRBV12-3/TRBV12-4 CASRAGGETQYF
many TRBV20-1 CSASSTTTEPNQPQHF
many TRBV5-4 CASTSWGYTGELFF
. TRBV28 CASSNSRTSNQPQHF
many TRBV3-1 CASSPSGSVREQYF
many TRBV2 CAIRLSTDTQYF
few TRBV7-6 CASSLGASGSGTDTQYF
many TRBV29-1 CSVEDECDSRTGELFF
many TRBV29-1 CSVGGLAGTKYEQYF
. TRBV20-1 CSARDTLVSEQFF
. TRBV7-6 CASSLWGLAGGRRSYNEQFF
many TRBV11-2 CASSPDTSSGNTIYF
few TRBV5-1 CASSTRETDTQYF
many TRBV28 CASSLRGAQPQHF
few TRBV9 CASSERGSGTGELFF